This T cell receptor (beta chain) appears in the sequencing data of a study of response to subunit inactivated influenza vaccine. In germline, CDR1 is SEHNR, CDR2 FQNEAQ (reference sequence). V dropped 4 bases and J dropped 1 base, with 8 bases sitting between them. The CDR3 is 14 amino acids. TCRdb independently ran MiXCR on the RT-PCR reads; one entry per CDR3 protein. The sample holds about 170,000 distinct CDR3 sequences; roughly 12% are singletons and the top ten take roughly 29%. The sample holds a few counts of this clonotype. The sample also formed part of further work on T cells expressing NK-cell markers. From that paper: Generation of TCR beta cDNA was performed by 5'RACE template switching incorporating UMIs. Sorted CD3+CD56+NKG2C+, CD3+CD56+NKG2C- and CD3+CD56-NKG2C+ T cells supplied TCR beta repertoires. Most of the eight sequenced donors were HCMV-seropositive; one was seronegative. Dominant NKG2C+ clonotypes were found to form roughly 1.0-7.0% of CD8+ T cells in six donors. Whether expanded NKG2C+ T cell clones were HCMV specific stayed uncertain.

The specimen comprised CD8+ T cells sorted from PBMCs, sampled 11 to 12 days after vaccination. The TCR was taken from a man aged 50-60 years who received an inactivated influenza vaccine. V gene TRBV7-9 combines with J gene TRBJ1-3; D might be TRBD1 (6 bases). The CDR3 coding sequence is TGTGCCAGCAGCTCACAGGGATCTGGAAACACCATATATTTT. Its protein is CASSSQGSGNTIYF.